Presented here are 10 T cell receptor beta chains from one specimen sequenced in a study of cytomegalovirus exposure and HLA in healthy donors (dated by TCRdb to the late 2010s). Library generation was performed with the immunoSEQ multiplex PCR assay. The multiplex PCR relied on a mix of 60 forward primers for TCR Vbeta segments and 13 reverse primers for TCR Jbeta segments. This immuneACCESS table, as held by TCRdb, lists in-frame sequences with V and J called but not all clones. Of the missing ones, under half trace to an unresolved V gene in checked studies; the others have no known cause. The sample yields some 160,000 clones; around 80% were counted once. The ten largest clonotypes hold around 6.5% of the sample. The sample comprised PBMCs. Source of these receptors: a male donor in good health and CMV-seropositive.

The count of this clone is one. The CDR3 region has the DNA TGTGCCATCAGCGAGCCGGGACTAGCGGCTTACGAGCAGTACTTC. Translated, it gives CAISEPGLAAYEQYF. This chain uses TRBV10-3 with TRBJ2-7; 11 nucleotides match TRBD2. Trimming took 6 bases from V and 4 from J; bases not matched to a gene: 8. This CDR3 spans 15 amino acids. From germline, CDR1 is ENHRY and CDR2 SYGVKD.

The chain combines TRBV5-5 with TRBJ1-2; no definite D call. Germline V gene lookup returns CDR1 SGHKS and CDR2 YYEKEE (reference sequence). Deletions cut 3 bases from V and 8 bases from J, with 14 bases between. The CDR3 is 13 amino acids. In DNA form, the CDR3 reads TGTGCCAGCAGCTGGCGTTCAGCTAGCGGCTACACCTTC. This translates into CASSWRSASGYTF.

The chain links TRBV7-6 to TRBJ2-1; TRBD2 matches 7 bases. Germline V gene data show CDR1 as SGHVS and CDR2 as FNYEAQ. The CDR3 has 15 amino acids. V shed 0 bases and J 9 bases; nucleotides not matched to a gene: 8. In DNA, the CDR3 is TGTGCCAGCAGCTTAGCAAGCGGGGAGTTCGGTGAGCAGTTCTTC. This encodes CASSLASGEFGEQFF.

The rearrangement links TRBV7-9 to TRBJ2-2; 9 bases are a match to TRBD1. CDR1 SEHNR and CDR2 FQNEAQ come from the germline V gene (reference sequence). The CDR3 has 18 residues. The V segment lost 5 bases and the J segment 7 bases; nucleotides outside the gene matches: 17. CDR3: CASSVGGWDRVFNGELFF. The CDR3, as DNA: TGTGCCAGCAGCGTAGGCGGCTGGGACAGGGTCTTCAACGGGGAGCTGTTTTTT.

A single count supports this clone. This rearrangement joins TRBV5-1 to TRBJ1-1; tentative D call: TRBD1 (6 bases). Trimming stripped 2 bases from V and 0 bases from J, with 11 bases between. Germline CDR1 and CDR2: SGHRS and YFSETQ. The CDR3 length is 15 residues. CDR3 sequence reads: CASSLTGRMNTEAFF. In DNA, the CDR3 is TGCGCCAGCAGCTTAACAGGGCGGATGAACACTGAAGCTTTCTTT.

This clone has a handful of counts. CDR3 nucleotide sequence: TGTGCCAGCAGTTTATCTTGGGGCACCTACGAGCAGTACTTC. Protein product: CASSLSWGTYEQYF. The chain carries TRBV27 and TRBJ2-7; weak D call: TRBD1 (5 bases). CDR3 length: 14 amino acids. V dropped 0 bases and J dropped 2 bases, with 8 bases sitting between them. Looked up from germline, CDR1 is MNHEY and CDR2 is SMNVEV (reference sequence).

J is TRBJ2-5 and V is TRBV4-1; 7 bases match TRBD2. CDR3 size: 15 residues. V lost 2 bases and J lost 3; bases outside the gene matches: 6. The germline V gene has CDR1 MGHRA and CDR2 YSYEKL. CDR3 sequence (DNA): TGCGCCAGCAGCCAATCTTCTAGCGGAGAAGAGACCCAGTACTTC. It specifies CASSQSSSGEETQYF.

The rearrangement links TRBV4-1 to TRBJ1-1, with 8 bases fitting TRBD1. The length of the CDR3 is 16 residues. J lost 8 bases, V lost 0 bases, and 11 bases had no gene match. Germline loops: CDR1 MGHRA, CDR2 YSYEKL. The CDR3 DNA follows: TGCGCCAGCAGCCAAGATCGGGCCAGGGGGCGTAGGGAAGCTTTCTTT. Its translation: CASSQDRARGRREAFF.

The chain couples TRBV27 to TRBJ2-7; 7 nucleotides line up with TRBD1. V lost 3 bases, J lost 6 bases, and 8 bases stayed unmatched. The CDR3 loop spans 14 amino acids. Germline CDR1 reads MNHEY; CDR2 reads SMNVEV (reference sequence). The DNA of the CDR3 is TGTGCCAGCAGTTTCTCGACAGGGTTAGGCGAGCAGTACTTC. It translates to CASSFSTGLGEQYF.

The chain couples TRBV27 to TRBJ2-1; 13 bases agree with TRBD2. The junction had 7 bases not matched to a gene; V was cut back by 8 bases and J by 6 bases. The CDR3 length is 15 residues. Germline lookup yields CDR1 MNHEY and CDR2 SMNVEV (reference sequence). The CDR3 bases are TGTGCCAGCGGGAGACTAGCGGGAGGCCCCAATGAGCAGTTCTTC. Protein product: CASGRLAGGPNEQFF.